This TCR beta chain was recorded in a study of Graves' ophthalmopathy and Graves' hyperthyroidism (dated by TCRdb to 2016 to 2019). Describing the broader study: Stable hyperthyroidism was defined as no progression to ophthalmopathy within 18 months of follow-up. The study used signatures of the TCR beta repertoire to tell Graves' ophthalmopathy apart from Graves' hyperthyroidism and to predict which patients would progress to ophthalmopathy. In total, 135 blood samples were TCR-sequenced: some 43 ophthalmopathy, some 72 hyperthyroidism and some 17 hyperthyroidism-to-ophthalmopathy patients. To explore V-J signatures distinguishing ophthalmopathy from hyperthyroidism, a discovery set of about a hundred patients (roughly 44 ophthalmopathy, 55 to 60 stable hyperthyroidism) was enrolled. For independent validation, a separate cohort was made up of some 18 hyperthyroidism patients plus 17 patients who later progressed from hyperthyroidism to ophthalmopathy. In over five hyperthyroidism patients, the T-cell repertoires found in thyroid tissue were compared with those found in blood. Following sampling, methimazole starting at 30 mg daily was administered to hyperthyroidism patients, and high-dose intravenous methylprednisolone was administered to ophthalmopathy patients. Results and caveats for the whole study, not just this receptor: Most expanded thyroid clonotypes with frequency above 0.001 were also detected in blood, suggesting blood repertoires may reflect the thyroid immune response. In validation, the model predicted ophthalmopathy progression with nearly 71% sensitivity and around 72% specificity; 12 predicted patients were CT-confirmed with GO in a median of approximately six months. Sample size was not predetermined statistically, and investigators were not blinded to group allocation. In cross-validation, the 13-signature model distinguished ophthalmopathy from stable hyperthyroidism with 87.88% sensitivity and about 81% specificity, while in the test set the corresponding values were approximately 80% and 75%.

Patients with hyperthyroidism were aged 18 to 65 years, had been newly diagnosed, and had a disease duration of less than 2 months. Patients with other autoimmune diseases, uncontrolled infections, pregnancy or lactation were excluded from the study. Clinical symptoms, serum thyroxine, TRAb, thyroid ultrasound and orbital computed tomography were used for diagnosis. Total RNA was extracted with Trizol reagent and quality-checked on an Agilent 2100 Bioanalyzer. TCR beta CDR3 regions were amplified from RNA transcripts for repertoire sequencing. The first round was an RT-PCR using HTBI primers with the Qiagen OneStep RT-PCR kit, and this first round was followed by a second-round multiplex PCR, then size selection and purification. The libraries underwent paired-end sequencing with 100 bp reads on an Illumina HiSeq2000. The published analysis was carried out like this. SOAPnuke was used to process the reads, removing any read that contained adapters or uncalled bases, had a mean Phred below 15, or lacked an exact match to the constant primer or identifier. High-quality paired reads were merged with COPE v1.2.5. Unique nucleotide sequences were defined as clonotypes and aligned to IMGT TRB V, D and J references using MiTCR v1.1. Only V-J combinations with frequency above 0.0001 were analysed, covering about 99% of repertoires. A TCR clonal expansion and chaos score per V-J combination was defined as the ratio of F50 clonal expansion to chaos observed in the TCRdist matrix. Welch's t-statistics and random forest were used to reduce features to about a dozen V-J combinations, which were fed into a naive Bayes classifier. The similarity between thyroid and blood repertoires was quantified using the Morisita-Horn index. Using fastp trimming at Q25 and MiXCR clonotype assembly, TCRdb reanalyzed the public sequencing data and kept in-frame beta chains. Rows are combined by CDR3 protein, so each entry shows the most common genes and DNA. The V and J calls and clone size come from TCRdb's table, not from the authors' own analysis. This sample gives about 1.1 million distinct CDR3 sequences in total; 35% to 40% of them show up just once. 11% of the sample goes to the ten largest clones.

For this clonotype: Which antigen it targets is not known. Base qualities are missing; no much larger clone stands one base away.

The germline V gene gives CDR1 as SGHAT and CDR2 as FQNNGV. Its CDR3 holds 15 amino acids, cysteine through phenylalanine. This entry keeps only the CDR3 DNA: 45 bases, framed from base 1. Here V drops 5 bases and J drops 2 bases, and the junction holds 6 bases not matched to any gene. The rearrangement joined TRBV11-2 to TRBJ2-5, and 9 junction bases match TRBD1. This sequence was found in an adult man with Graves' hyperthyroidism. The sample comprised peripheral blood or thyroid tissue (not recorded which). The DNA is TGTGCCAGCAGCGTCCTGACAGGGGGACAAGAGACCCAGTACTTC. The translation is CASSVLTGGQETQYF.